This T cell receptor beta chain derives from a study of cytomegalovirus exposure and HLA in healthy donors. The V segment lost 8 bases and the J segment 2 bases; nucleotides outside the gene matches: 8. Germline-derived CDR1 and CDR2 are SNHLY and FYNNEI. The CDR3 spans 14 residues. The primer mix had 60 Vbeta and 13 Jbeta primers. Profiled with immunoSEQ multiplex PCR; TCRdb holds only in-frame clones, not every one. The data hold 80,000 to 100,000 clones, with 74% observed a single time. This chain joins TRBV2 and TRBJ1-2; 7 bases are shared with TRBD1. The receptor comes from a young man in good health and CMV-seropositive. The sample was PBMCs. The CDR3 nucleotides read TGTGCCAGCCTGACAGGGCCTCTAAACTATGGCTACACCTTC. The encoded protein is CASLTGPLNYGYTF.